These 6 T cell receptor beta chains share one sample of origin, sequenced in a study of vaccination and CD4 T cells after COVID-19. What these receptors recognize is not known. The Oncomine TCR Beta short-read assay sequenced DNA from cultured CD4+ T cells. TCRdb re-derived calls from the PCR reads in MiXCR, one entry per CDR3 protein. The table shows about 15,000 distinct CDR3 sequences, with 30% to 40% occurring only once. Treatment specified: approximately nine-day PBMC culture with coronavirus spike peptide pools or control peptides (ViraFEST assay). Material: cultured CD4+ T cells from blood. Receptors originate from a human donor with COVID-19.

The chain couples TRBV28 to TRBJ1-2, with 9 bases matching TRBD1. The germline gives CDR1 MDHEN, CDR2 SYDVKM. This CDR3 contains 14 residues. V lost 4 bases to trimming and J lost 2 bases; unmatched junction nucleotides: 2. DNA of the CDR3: TGTGCCAGCAGTTCCGGGACAGGGAACTATGGCTACACCTTC. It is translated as CASSSGTGNYGYTF.

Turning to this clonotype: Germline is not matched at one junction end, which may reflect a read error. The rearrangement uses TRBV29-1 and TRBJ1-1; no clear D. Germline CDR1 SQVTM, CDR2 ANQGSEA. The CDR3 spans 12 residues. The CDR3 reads CSVSSGNTGAFF. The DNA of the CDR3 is TGCAGCGTTAGTTCCGGGAACACTGGAGCTTTCTTT. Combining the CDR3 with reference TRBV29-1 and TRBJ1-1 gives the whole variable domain SAVISQKPSRDICQRGTSLTIQCQVDSQVTMMFWYRQQPGQSLTLIATANQGSEATYESGFVIDKFPISRPNLTFSTLTVSNMSPEDSSIYLCSVSSGNTGAFFGQGTRLTVV.

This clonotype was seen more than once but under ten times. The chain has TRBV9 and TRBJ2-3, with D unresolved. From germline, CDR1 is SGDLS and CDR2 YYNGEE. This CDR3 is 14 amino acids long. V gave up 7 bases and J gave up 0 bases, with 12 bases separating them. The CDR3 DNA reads TGTGCCAGCGGAAAGCCTATAAGCACAGATACGCAGTATTTT. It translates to CASGKPISTDTQYF.

CDR3 bases: TGTGCCAGCAGTTACTCAGTAGACACCGGGGAGCTGTTTTTT. Translated: CASSYSVDTGELFF. The V call is TRBV6-5, the J call TRBJ2-2, with D uncertain. The CDR3 is 14 residues long. V gave up 0 bases and J gave up 3 bases, with 5 bases separating them. CDR1 is MNHEY and CDR2 is SVGAGI in the germline V gene.

The CDR3 loop reads CASSELTGTNNSPLHF. The CDR3 DNA reads TGTGCCAGCAGTGAATTAACAGGCACGAATAATTCACCCCTCCACTTT. This chain links TRBV25-1 with TRBJ1-6; a weak D match, TRBD1 (5 bases). This CDR3 has 16 amino acids. Germline assignment: CDR1 MGHDK and CDR2 SYGVNS. Trimming removed 1 base from V and 5 bases from J, with 12 bases in between.

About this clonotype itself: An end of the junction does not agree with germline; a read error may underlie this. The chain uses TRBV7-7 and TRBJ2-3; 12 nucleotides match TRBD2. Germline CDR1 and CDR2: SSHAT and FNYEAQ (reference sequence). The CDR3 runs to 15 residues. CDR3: CASSVGLAGQDTQYF. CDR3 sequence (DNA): TGTGCTAGCAGTGTAGGACTAGCGGGGCAAGATACGCAGTATTTT.